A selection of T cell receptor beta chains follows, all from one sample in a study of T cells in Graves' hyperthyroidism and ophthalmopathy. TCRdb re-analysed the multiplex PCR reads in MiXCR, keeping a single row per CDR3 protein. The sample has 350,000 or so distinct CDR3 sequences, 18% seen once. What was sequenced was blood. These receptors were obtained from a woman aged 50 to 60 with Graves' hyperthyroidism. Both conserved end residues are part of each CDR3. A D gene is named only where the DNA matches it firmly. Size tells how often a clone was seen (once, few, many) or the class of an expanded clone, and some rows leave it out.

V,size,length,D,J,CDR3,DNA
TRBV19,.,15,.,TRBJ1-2,CASTSFDMRHYGYTF,TGTGCCAGTACGTCCTTCGACATGAGACACTATGGCTACACCTTC
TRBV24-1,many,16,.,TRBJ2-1,CATSDWRGGSYNEQFF,TGTGCCACCAGTGATTGGAGGGGGGGCTCCTACAATGAGCAGTTCTTC
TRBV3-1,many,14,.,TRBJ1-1,CASSQDLGGTEAFF,TGTGCCAGCAGCCAAGATCTGGGGGGCACTGAAGCTTTCTTT
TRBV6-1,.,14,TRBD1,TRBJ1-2,CASSFPRQGDGYTF,TGTGCCAGCAGTTTCCCCCGACAGGGGGATGGCTACACCTTC
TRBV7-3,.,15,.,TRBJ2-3,CTSSSGGSSTDTQYF,TGTACCAGCAGCTCTGGGGGGTCTAGCACAGATACGCAGTATTTT
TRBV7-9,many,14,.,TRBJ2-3,CASISQNSANTQYF,TGTGCCAGCATCTCACAGAATTCAGCGAATACGCAGTATTTT
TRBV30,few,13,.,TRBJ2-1,CAWTPGQNNEQFF,TGTGCCTGGACACCTGGACAGAACAATGAGCAGTTCTTC
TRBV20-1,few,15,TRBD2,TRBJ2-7,CSARGLADSSYEQYF,TGCAGTGCTAGAGGACTAGCGGACAGCTCCTACGAGCAGTACTTC
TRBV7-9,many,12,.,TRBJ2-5,CATGGVRETQYF,TGTGCCACAGGCGGGGTTAGGGAGACCCAGTACTTC
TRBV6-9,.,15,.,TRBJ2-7,CASSYTGGVSYEQYF,TGTGCCAGCAGTTATACAGGGGGGGTCTCCTACGAGCAGTACTTC
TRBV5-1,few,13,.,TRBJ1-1,CASSLEQFTEAFF,TGCGCCAGCAGCTTGGAACAGTTCACTGAAGCTTTCTTT
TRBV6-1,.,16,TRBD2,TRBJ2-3,CASSEENSGRVYTQYF,TGTGCCAGCAGTGAAGAGAATAGCGGGAGGGTGTATACGCAGTATTTT
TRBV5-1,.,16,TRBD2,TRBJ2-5,CASSLQLAGGEETQYF,TGCGCCAGCAGCTTACAACTAGCGGGAGGGGAAGAGACCCAGTACTTC
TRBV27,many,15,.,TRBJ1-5,CASSLRGVLNQPQHF,TGTGCCAGCAGTTTACGGGGAGTGCTGAATCAGCCCCAGCATTTT
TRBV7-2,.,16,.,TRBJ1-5,CASSFFRLSGNQPQHF,TGTGCCAGCAGCTTTTTCCGGTTGTCAGGCAATCAGCCCCAGCATTTT
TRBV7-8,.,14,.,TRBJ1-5,CASSSARSNQPQHF,TGTGCCAGCAGCTCCGCGAGGAGCAATCAGCCCCAGCATTTT
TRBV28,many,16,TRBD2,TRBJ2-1,CASISSSGDSYNEQFF,TGTGCCAGCATATCGTCTAGCGGGGACTCCTACAATGAGCAGTTCTTC
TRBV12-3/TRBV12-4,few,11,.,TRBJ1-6,CASTLGLILHF,TGTGCCAGCACCCTCGGGCTTATACTCCACTTT
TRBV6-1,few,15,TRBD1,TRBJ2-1,CASSADRGPYNEQFF,TGTGCCAGCAGTGCTGACAGGGGGCCCTACAATGAGCAGTTCTTC
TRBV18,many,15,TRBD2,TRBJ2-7,CASSSYSSGRNEQYF,TGTGCCAGCTCATCCTACTCTAGCGGGAGAAACGAGCAGTACTTC
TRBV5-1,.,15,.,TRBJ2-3,CASSLGAGTTDTQYF,TGCGCCAGCAGCTTGGGGGCAGGAACAACAGATACGCAGTATTTT
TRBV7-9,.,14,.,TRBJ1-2,CASSPTDSFYGYTF,TGTGCCAGCAGCCCCACGGACAGCTTCTATGGCTACACCTTC
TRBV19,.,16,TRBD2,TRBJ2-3,CASSRSRLAGTDTQYF,TGTGCCAGTAGTCGCTCAAGACTAGCGGGCACAGATACGCAGTATTTT
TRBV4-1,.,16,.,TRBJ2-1,CASSPPSVQSNGEQFF,TGCGCCAGCAGCCCACCTAGCGTTCAATCAAATGGTGAGCAGTTCTTC
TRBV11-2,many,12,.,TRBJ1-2,CASSGYGYGYTF,TGTGCCAGCAGCGGATACGGGTATGGCTACACCTTC
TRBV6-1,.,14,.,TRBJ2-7,CASSGDTSNYEQYF,TGTGCCAGCAGTGGGGACACTTCAAACTACGAGCAGTACTTC
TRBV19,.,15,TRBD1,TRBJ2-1,CASSPRTGGRNEQFF,TGTGCCAGTAGTCCCCGCACAGGGGGCCGCAATGAGCAGTTCTTC
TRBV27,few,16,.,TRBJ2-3,CASSFPGSMGADTQYF,TGTGCCAGCAGTTTTCCCGGATCGATGGGGGCAGATACGCAGTATTTT
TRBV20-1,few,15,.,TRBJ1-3,CSASAGTLSGNTIYF,TGCAGTGCTAGCGCCGGGACCCTCTCTGGAAACACCATATATTTT
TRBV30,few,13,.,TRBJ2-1,CAWSVTRGNEQFF,TGTGCCTGGAGTGTGACCCGGGGGAATGAGCAGTTCTTC
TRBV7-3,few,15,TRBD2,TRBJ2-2,CASSFRGGPTGELFF,TGTGCCAGCAGTTTCCGCGGGGGGCCGACCGGGGAGCTGTTTTTT
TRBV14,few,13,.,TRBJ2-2,CASRGTGAGELFF,TGTGCCAGCAGGGGTACCGGGGCCGGGGAGCTGTTTTTT
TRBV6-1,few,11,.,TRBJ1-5,CASSTNQPQHF,TGTGCCAGCAGTACAAATCAGCCCCAGCATTTT
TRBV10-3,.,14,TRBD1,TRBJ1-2,CAISGDRGNYGYTF,TGTGCCATCAGTGGGGACAGGGGAAACTATGGCTACACCTTC
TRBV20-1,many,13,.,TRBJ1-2,CSARTDLNYGYTF,TGCAGTGCTCGGACCGATTTGAACTATGGCTACACCTTC
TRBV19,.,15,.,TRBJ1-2,CASSIGRGANYGYTF,TGTGCCAGTAGTATCGGCAGGGGAGCTAACTATGGCTACACCTTC
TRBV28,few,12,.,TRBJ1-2,CASSSSLDGYTF,TGTGCCAGCAGTTCCAGCCTGGACGGCTACACCTTC
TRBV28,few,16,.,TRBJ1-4,CASSPTPGTFEEKLFF,TGTGCCAGCAGTCCCACACCAGGGACCTTCGAAGAAAAACTGTTTTTT
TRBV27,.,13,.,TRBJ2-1,CASRMSGNNEQFF,TGTGCCAGCAGGATGAGCGGAAACAATGAGCAGTTCTTC
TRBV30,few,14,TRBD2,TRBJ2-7,CAWSVIGRGDEQYF,TGTGCCTGGAGTGTAATCGGGAGGGGGGACGAGCAGTACTTC
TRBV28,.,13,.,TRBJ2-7,CASRSGPGSEQYF,TGTGCCAGCAGGTCAGGACCCGGTTCCGAGCAGTACTTC
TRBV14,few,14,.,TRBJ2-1,CASSQVSGVDEQFF,TGTGCCAGCAGCCAAGTGTCAGGGGTCGATGAGCAGTTCTTC
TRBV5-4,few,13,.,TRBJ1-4,CASSPSEGEKLFF,TGTGCCAGCAGCCCCTCGGAGGGTGAAAAACTGTTTTTT
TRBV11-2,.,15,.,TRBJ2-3,CASSLMRAGTDTQYF,TGTGCCAGCAGCTTAATGAGGGCGGGCACAGATACGCAGTATTTT
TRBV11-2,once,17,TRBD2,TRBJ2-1,CASSSQPGLAMRNEQFF,TGTGCCAGCAGCTCGCAACCGGGACTAGCGATGAGAAATGAGCAGTTCTTC
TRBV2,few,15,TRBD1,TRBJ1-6,CASSESGGISSPLHF,TGTGCCAGCAGTGAGTCAGGGGGCATTAGCTCACCCCTCCACTTT
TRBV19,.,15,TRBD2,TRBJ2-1,CASSTSSGDYNEQFF,TGTGCCAGTAGTACCTCTAGCGGGGACTACAATGAGCAGTTCTTC
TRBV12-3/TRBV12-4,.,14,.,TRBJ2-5,CASSLGGDGETQYF,TGTGCCAGCAGTTTGGGCGGGGATGGAGAGACCCAGTACTTC